This TCR beta chain was profiled in a study of blood T cell repertoires in COVID-19. The overall study: The United States, Italy and Spain supplied acute and convalescent COVID-19 samples. Sources were T cells, B-cell-depleted T cells, or PBMCs; the material itself was cDNA or gDNA.

Authors' methods: Amplification from reference gene primers served as the basis for estimated nucleated cell counts. Produced via immunoSEQ multiplex PCR; TCRdb's table is partial and in-frame only. That table supplies the V and J calls and clone size; D and trimming were determined from the DNA. The data contain approximately 240,000 clones, approximately 79% of them singletons. Germline CDR1 MDHEN, CDR2 SYDVKM. This CDR3 spans 16 amino acids. The ends lost 5 bases at V and 6 bases at J; junction bases unmatched: 12. The chain is built from TRBV28 and TRBJ1-2, with 10 positions matching TRBD1. What was sequenced was peripheral blood. The receptor was isolated from a woman in her 40s with active or convalescent COVID-19. CDR3 bases: TGTGCCAGCAGTCCCTTAACGGGACAGGGGATAGATGGCTACACCTTC. The encoded protein is CASSPLTGQGIDGYTF.